A single count supports the clone carrying this T cell receptor beta chain. Its antigen is unidentified. A multiplex PCR was run with 60 Vbeta primers and 13 Jbeta primers. Assay used: immunoSEQ multiplex PCR; TCRdb lists only in-frame clones, some missing. The sample records roughly 130,000 clones, roughly four fifths being singletons. The data stem from a study of cytomegalovirus exposure and HLA in healthy donors. Study-level findings and limits: Earlier results showed most TCR beta V segments being productive about 87% or about 30% of the time. Later examination showed HLA-associated TCR beta chains had greater clonal expansion than equally common others. V- and J-gene trimming of TCR beta was linked (in a later analysis) to a missense DCLRE1C variant. Under in vitro conditions, a few CMV-associated chains were confirmed as specific for CMV antigens.

CDR3 length: 16 amino acids. Germline V gene data show CDR1 as SGHRS and CDR2 as YFSETQ. The ends lost 4 bases at V and 6 bases at J; junction bases unmatched: 15. The sequenced sample consisted of PBMCs. The chain carries TRBV5-1 and TRBJ1-2; 7 nucleotides match TRBD1. The source of this sequence is a male donor in good health and CMV-seropositive. In DNA, the CDR3 is TGCGCCAGCAGCGCCTCAGGGGGGCCCCAAGAGGATGGCTACACCTTC. Amino acid sequence: CASSASGGPQEDGYTF.